A single sample is the source of the 24 T cell receptor beta chains below, sequenced in a study of cytomegalovirus exposure and HLA in healthy donors. With 60 Vbeta and 13 Jbeta primers, the PCR was carried out. TCRdb's table, derived via immunoSEQ multiplex PCR, lists solely in-frame clones and lacks some. The table records 90,000 to 130,000 clones, about four fifths of them present only once. What was sequenced was PBMCs. The receptors come from a man aged 30-40 years in good health and CMV-seropositive.

The chain joins TRBV9 to TRBJ1-1; D unresolved. Per germline, CDR1 SGDLS and CDR2 YYNGEE. The CDR3 spans 13 residues. The V and J ends lost 0 bases and 5 bases respectively, with 8 bases between them. The CDR3 region is CASSVEPGTEAFF. CDR3 nucleotides: TGTGCCAGCAGCGTAGAACCCGGGACTGAAGCTTTCTTT.

The chain combines TRBV7-2 with TRBJ2-7; 7 bases match TRBD2. Trimming cost V 4 bases and J 5 bases; bases outside gene matches: 11. The CDR3 contains 15 residues. Per the germline V gene, CDR1 is SGHTA and CDR2 is FQGNSA. The CDR3, as DNA: TGTGCCAGCAGCTGGAATGGACTAGATGGCGACGAGCAGTACTTC. This codes for CASSWNGLDGDEQYF.

This chain uses TRBV29-1 with TRBJ2-5, with a tentative D call TRBD1 (6 bases). Germline loops: CDR1 SQVTM, CDR2 ANQGSEA. The CDR3 spans 12 residues. The V end lost 6 bases, the J end lost 2 bases, and 10 bases lay between the germline ends. The CDR3 is CSVGTLQETQYF. The DNA of the CDR3 is TGCAGCGTAGGGACATTACAAGAGACCCAGTACTTC.

This chain links TRBV10-3 with TRBJ1-5, with 8 bases that match TRBD1. Trimming took 0 bases from V and 6 from J; bases not matched to a gene: 7. This CDR3 comprises 16 residues. CDR1 is ENHRY, CDR2 SYGVKD, per germline. CDR3 coding DNA: TGTGCCATCAGTGAGTCGCTTAGTACAGGGGGTCAGCCCCAGCATTTT. Translating gives CAISESLSTGGQPQHF.

The J gene is TRBJ1-1, the V gene TRBV6-5; 7 bases are shared with TRBD1. CDR3 length: 13 amino acids. The germline V gene encodes CDR1 MNHEY and CDR2 SVGAGI. After removal of 5 bases from V and 5 bases from J, the junction contained 5 bases not matched to a gene. The CDR3 bases are TGTGCCAGCAGTCAACAGGGGAATACTGAAGCTTTCTTT. Translating gives CASSQQGNTEAFF.

V is TRBV5-1 and J is TRBJ1-1; 9 bases are shared with TRBD1. The germline V gene encodes CDR1 SGHRS and CDR2 YFSETQ. This CDR3 spans 15 amino acids. V lost 1 base to trimming and J lost 3 bases; unmatched junction nucleotides: 4. The CDR3 DNA reads TGCGCCAGCAGCTTGAATGGGGACAGGGACACTGAAGCTTTCTTT. Its translation is CASSLNGDRDTEAFF.

V and J are TRBV27 and TRBJ1-2; D unresolved. CDR1 and CDR2 from the germline V gene are MNHEY and SMNVEV (reference sequence). The length of the CDR3 is 14 residues. Deletions cut 2 bases from V and 0 bases from J, with 7 bases between. CDR3 coding DNA: TGTGCCAGCAGTTTACGTCCCTCTAACTATGGCTACACCTTC. Amino acids: CASSLRPSNYGYTF.

The chain carries TRBV6-5 and TRBJ1-3; D is undetermined. The CDR3 spans 15 residues. Trimming took 2 bases from V and 0 from J, leaving 8 bases between them. CDR1 MNHEY and CDR2 SVGAGI come from the germline V gene. The CDR3 DNA follows: TGTGCCAGCAGTTACAATGGAGACTCTGGAAACACCATATATTTT. This translates into CASSYNGDSGNTIYF.

The gene calls are TRBV15 and TRBJ1-3, with 8 bases identical to TRBD1. The germline gives CDR1 LNHNV, CDR2 YYDKDF (reference sequence). J was trimmed by 7 bases and V by 4 bases; bases with no gene match: 9. The CDR3 spans 15 residues. Written as DNA, the CDR3 is TGTGCCACCAGCACCCGGACAGGGCGGTCGAACACCATATATTTT. Residues: CATSTRTGRSNTIYF.

About this clone itself: The junction and the germline gene differ at one end; a read error may be behind it. The V gene is TRBV9, the J gene TRBJ1-2; TRBD1 aligns across 8 bases. This CDR3 spans 15 amino acids. The germline V gene encodes CDR1 SGDLS and CDR2 YYNGEE. CDR3 in amino acids: CASSAWGQAGYGYPF. CDR3 coding DNA: TGTGCCAGCAGCGCCTGGGGACAGGCGGGCTATGGCTACCCCTTC.

J is TRBJ2-7 and V is TRBV10-3, with D tentatively TRBD2 (6 bases). Germline V gives CDR1 ENHRY, CDR2 SYGVKD. Deletions cut 3 bases from V and 0 bases from J, with 12 bases between. The CDR3 covers 15 residues. The CDR3 spells CAISDLAGSSYEQYF. As DNA, the CDR3 is TGTGCCATCAGTGACCTGGCGGGGAGCTCCTACGAGCAGTACTTC.

V gene TRBV30 combines with J gene TRBJ1-2; TRBD1 might be the D (5 bases). Germline V gene sequence: CDR1 GTSNPN, CDR2 SVGIG (reference sequence). The V end was cut by 0 bases, the J end by 2 bases, with 10 bases between. This CDR3 contains 14 residues. CDR3 nucleotide sequence: TGTGCCTGGAGTGTACCCAGGGCCAACTATGGCTACACCTTC. Translated, it gives CAWSVPRANYGYTF.

The chain links TRBV7-6 to TRBJ1-6; D call uncertain. Germline CDR1 and CDR2: SGHVS and FNYEAQ. This CDR3 comprises 14 residues. V was cut by 2 bases and J by 8 bases, with 10 bases left in between. CDR3 sequence reads: CASSLSAEDSPLHF. The CDR3 nucleotides are TGTGCCAGCAGCTTAAGCGCAGAGGATTCACCCCTCCACTTT.

This chain joins TRBV4-3 and TRBJ1-1; D is undetermined. V lost 5 bases to trimming and J lost 1 base, with 8 bases between them. The CDR3 extends over 13 amino acids. Germline V lookup: CDR1 LGHNA, CDR2 YSLEER. This CDR3 reads CASSEQANTEAFF. The CDR3 DNA follows: TGCGCCAGCAGCGAGCAGGCGAACACTGAAGCTTTCTTT.

The sample holds a few counts of this clone. The rearrangement joins TRBV14 to TRBJ2-6, with TRBD2 as a possible D gene (5 bases). The length of the CDR3 is 19 residues. V was trimmed by 4 bases and J by 1 base, leaving 20 bases between them. CDR1 is SGHDN and CDR2 is FVKESK in the germline V gene. In DNA form, the CDR3 reads TGTGCCAGCAGCCGGGCGGGTGGGATCCTAAGGTCTGGGGCCAACGTCCTGACTTTC. Its translation: CASSRAGGILRSGANVLTF.

The V call is TRBV19, the J call TRBJ1-3, with 7 bases fitting TRBD1. Germline-derived CDR1 and CDR2 are LNHDA and SQIVND (reference sequence). The CDR3 length is 15 residues. Trimming took 7 bases from V and 4 from J; bases not matched to a gene: 10. CDR3: CASNEGGGTGNTIYF. The CDR3 DNA sequence: TGTGCCAGTAATGAAGGGGGCGGAACAGGAAACACCATATATTTT. Full variable domain (rest looked up from reference TRBV19 and TRBJ1-3): DGGITQSPKYLFRKEGQNVTLSCEQNLNHDAMYWYRQDPGQGLRLIYYSQIVNDFQKGDIAEGYSVSREKKESFPLTVTSAQKNPTAFYLCASNEGGGTGNTIYFGEGSWLTVV.

This clone was counted between two and nine times. The gene calls are TRBV5-4 and TRBJ2-3, with 10 bases lining up with TRBD1. This CDR3 region has 16 residues. The V segment lost 4 bases and the J segment 3 bases; nucleotides outside the gene matches: 8. Germline CDR1 and CDR2: SGHNT and YYREEE (reference sequence). The CDR3 region has the DNA TGTGCCAGCAGCCCGGGACAGGGGATGATGACAGATACGCAGTATTTT. Translating gives CASSPGQGMMTDTQYF. The full variable domain, rest sourced from reference TRBV5-4 and TRBJ2-3, is ETGVTQSPTHLIKTRGQQVTLRCSSQSGHNTVSWYQQALGQGPQFIFQYYREEENGRGNFPPRFSGLQFPNYSSELNVNALELDDSALYLCASSPGQGMMTDTQYFGPGTRLTVL.

The DNA for the CDR3 is TGCAGCGCCTCAGAAACACCCGGGGAATCGAACTATGGCTACACCTTC. Translated: CSASETPGESNYGYTF. The chain uses TRBV29-1 and TRBJ1-2; D is undetermined. CDR3 size: 16 residues. Per germline, CDR1 SQVTM and CDR2 ANQGSEA. V lost 7 bases and J lost 2, with 23 bases in between.

The V call is TRBV29-1, the J call TRBJ1-1, with D maybe TRBD1 (5 bases). The CDR3 length is 13 residues. The germline V gene encodes CDR1 SQVTM and CDR2 ANQGSEA. Deletions cut 7 bases from V and 4 bases from J, with 16 bases between. CDR3 in DNA: TGCAGCGGACGCAGGGAGGTGAGCACTGAAGCTTTCTTT. Protein product: CSGRREVSTEAFF.

This clone has more than one count but fewer than ten. This sequence joins TRBV6-7 and TRBJ2-5, with TRBD1 identical over 9 bases. TRBV6-7 is an ORF for which the function is uncertain. Germline trimming cut 6 bases from V and 5 bases from J; bases unmatched to any gene: 1. The CDR3 extends over 12 amino acids. As DNA, the CDR3 is TGTGCCAGCAGGGGGACAGGGGAGACCCAGTACTTC. Translated: CASRGTGETQYF.

The chain combines TRBV5-1 with TRBJ2-3, with D unresolved. This CDR3 is built from 13 residues. CDR1 SGHRS and CDR2 YFSETQ come from the germline V gene. Deletions cut 1 base from V and 5 bases from J, with 8 bases between. This CDR3 is CASSLQRQDTQYF. The CDR3 region has the DNA TGCGCCAGCAGCTTGCAGCGTCAAGATACGCAGTATTTT.

As for this clone: The junction does not match germline at one end; this may be a read error. DNA for the CDR3: TGTGCCTGGAGTACGGGGGTCCACGCCTCCTACGCGCAGTACTTC. As protein: CAWSTGVHASYAQYF. The chain couples TRBV30 to TRBJ2-7, with a possible D match to TRBD2 (6 bases). Germline values: CDR1 GTSNPN, CDR2 SVGIG (reference sequence). The CDR3 is 15 amino acids.

CDR3 region: CASSFSGGADETQYF. The CDR3 DNA reads TGTGCCAGCAGCTTTAGCGGGGGGGCCGACGAGACCCAGTACTTC. This chain connects TRBV7-2 to TRBJ2-5; 11 bases map to TRBD2. J gave up 5 bases and V 3 bases, and 5 bases lay outside the gene matches. Germline V gene sequence: CDR1 SGHTA, CDR2 FQGNSA. The CDR3 extends over 15 amino acids.

The CDR3: CASSGGSFSGANVLTF. The CDR3 bases are TGTGCCAGCAGCGGGGGGTCTTTCTCTGGGGCCAACGTCCTGACTTTC. The chain carries TRBV7-6 and TRBJ2-6; maybe TRBD2 (6 bases). This CDR3 comprises 16 residues. CDR1 SGHVS and CDR2 FNYEAQ come from the germline V gene. V gave up 5 bases and J gave up 0 bases, with 11 bases separating them.